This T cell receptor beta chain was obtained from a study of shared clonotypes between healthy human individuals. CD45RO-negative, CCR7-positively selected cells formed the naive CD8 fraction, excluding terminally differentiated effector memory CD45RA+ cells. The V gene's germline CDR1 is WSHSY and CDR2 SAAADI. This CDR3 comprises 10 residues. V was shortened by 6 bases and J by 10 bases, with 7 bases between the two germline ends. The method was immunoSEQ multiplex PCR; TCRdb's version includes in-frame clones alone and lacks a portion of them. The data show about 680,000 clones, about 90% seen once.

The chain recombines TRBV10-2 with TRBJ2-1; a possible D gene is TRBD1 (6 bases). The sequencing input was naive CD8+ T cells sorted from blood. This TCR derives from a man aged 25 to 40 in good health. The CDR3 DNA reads TGCGCCAGCAGGGACAGAGAGCAGTTCTTC. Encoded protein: CASRDREQFF.